These 18 T cell receptor beta chains originate from one sample sequenced in a study of T-cell memory formation after mild COVID-19. TCRdb analysed the 5' RACE reads with MiXCR anew, one entry per CDR3 protein. The data contain some 130,000 distinct CDR3 sequences, approximately 5.9% of them singletons. The sequenced material came from PBMCs or a T cell subset sorted from them (not recorded which). These receptors were obtained from an adult woman who had mild COVID-19 (a few samples of this study predate the infection). Cell type and time point are not known.

This clonotype showed up just a few times. In DNA, the CDR3 is TGTGCCAGCAGCTCCCAGGCCAGCCCGAATGAGCAGTTCTTC. This sequence encodes CASSSQASPNEQFF. The V gene is TRBV5-5, the J gene TRBJ2-1, with no clear D. V lost 3 bases, J lost 7 bases, and 14 bases lay in between. The length of the CDR3 is 14 residues. Germline lookup yields CDR1 SGHKS and CDR2 YYEKEE (reference sequence).

This clonotype was counted between two and nine times. V and J are TRBV20-1 and TRBJ2-3, with 9 positions matching TRBD2. The CDR3 contains 14 residues. CDR1 DFQATT and CDR2 SNEGSKA come from the germline V gene (reference sequence). Germline trimming cut 3 bases from V and 4 bases from J; bases unmatched to any gene: 5. As DNA, the CDR3 is TGCAGTGCTAGTGGCACTAGCGGGCCAGATACGCAGTATTTT. Protein: CSASGTSGPDTQYF.

The CDR3 DNA follows: TGTGCCTGGAGTGGAGAGGGGTACGAGCAGTACTTC. Protein sequence: CAWSGEGYEQYF. The rearrangement links TRBV30 to TRBJ2-7; the D gene could be TRBD1 or TRBD2 (5 bases each). The CDR3 is made up of 12 amino acids. The V gene lost 1 base and the J gene lost 4 bases, with 8 bases spanning the gap. Germline V gene data show CDR1 as GTSNPN and CDR2 as SVGIG (reference sequence).

There are a few counts of this clonotype. This chain connects TRBV5-1 to TRBJ1-4; 8 bases agree with TRBD1. The CDR3 has 14 residues. The trim removed 4 bases at V and 6 bases at J, leaving 5 bases unmatched. Looked up from germline, CDR1 is SGHRS and CDR2 is YFSETQ. CDR3 in amino acids: CASSKDRADEKLFF. The DNA for the CDR3 is TGCGCCAGCAGCAAGGACAGGGCGGATGAAAAACTGTTTTTT.

This clonotype was picked up many times. The CDR3 sequence: CASSQVSGSTGELFF. The CDR3, as DNA: TGTGCCAGCAGCCAAGTTTCGGGGAGCACCGGGGAGCTGTTTTTT. The chain combines TRBV4-2 with TRBJ2-2, with a tentative D call TRBD2 (5 bases). Trimming took off 1 base at V and 4 bases at J, with 10 bases between the two ends. Germline CDR1 LGHNA, CDR2 YNFKEQ. The CDR3 totals 15 residues.

This clonotype was counted between two and nine times. At one end, the junction sequence differs from germline, possibly due to a read error. CDR3 region: CASSLGRGPRAGAFF. CDR3 bases: TGTGCCAGCAGCTTGGGACGAGGGCCTCGGGCAGGAGCTTTCTTC. The chain carries TRBV5-6 and TRBJ2-7; tentative D call: TRBD2 (5 bases). The CDR3 contains 15 residues. Germline CDR1 is SGHDT and CDR2 is YYEEEE.

The rearrangement links TRBV20-1 to TRBJ2-1, with 9 bases lining up with TRBD2. Germline CDR1 is DFQATT and CDR2 is SNEGSKA (reference sequence). The length of the CDR3 is 15 residues. Trimming cost V 3 bases and J 8 bases; bases outside gene matches: 11. In DNA form, the CDR3 reads TGCAGTGCTAGTAGCGGGAGAGGTCGCGGTGATGAGCAGTTCTTC. It translates to CSASSGRGRGDEQFF.

The chain combines TRBV3-1 with TRBJ2-4, with 8 bases identical to TRBD1. CDR1 and CDR2 (germline): LGHDT, YNNKEL (reference sequence). The CDR3 length is 17 residues. The junction had 5 bases not matched to a gene; V was cut back by 1 base and J by 0 bases. CDR3 region: CASSQVDRAIAKNIQYF. DNA of the CDR3: TGTGCCAGCAGCCAAGTGGACAGGGCTATAGCCAAAAACATTCAGTACTTC.

Many counts were recorded for this clonotype. The V and J genes are TRBV6-1 and TRBJ1-1; the D is unclear. The V and J ends lost 4 bases and 8 bases respectively, with 11 bases between them. CDR3 length: 12 residues. Germline V gene lookup returns CDR1 MNHNS and CDR2 SASEGT. This chain's CDR3 is CASSANQREAFF. In nucleotides, the CDR3 is TGTGCCAGCAGTGCGAACCAGAGGGAAGCTTTCTTT.

The chain joins TRBV6-1 to TRBJ2-3; D uncertain. The germline CDR1 and CDR2 sequences are MNHNS and SASEGT. CDR3 length equals 15 residues. V gave up 3 bases and J gave up 0 bases, with 10 bases separating them. In DNA, the CDR3 is TGTGCCAGCAGTGAGGTCCCGACAAGCACAGATACGCAGTATTTT. It codes for CASSEVPTSTDTQYF.

This clonotype was seen a few times. The chain carries TRBV28 and TRBJ2-7, with 8 bases lining up with TRBD1. V was pared by 7 bases and J by 6 bases, with 8 bases of the junction left unmatched. CDR1 and CDR2 (germline): MDHEN, SYDVKM. The CDR3 is 13 residues long. The CDR3 spells CASTGQGGIEQYF. In nucleotides, the CDR3 is TGTGCCAGCACTGGACAGGGTGGGATCGAGCAGTACTTC.

There are a few counts of this clonotype. V usage is TRBV12-3 or TRBV12-4 and J usage is TRBJ1-4; maybe TRBD1 (6 bases). Trimming left V 5 bases short and J 4 bases short, with 14 bases between. The CDR3 spans 15 residues. Here the CDR3 reads CASSPETGYNEKLFF. Here the CDR3 DNA reads TGTGCCAGCAGTCCGGAGACAGGTTATAATGAAAAACTGTTTTTT.

This clonotype came up many times. One junction end does not reproduce the germline sequence, and a read error may be involved. The chain uses TRBV7-9 and TRBJ1-2; 7 bases agree with TRBD1. The CDR3 totals 14 residues. Germline CDR1 and CDR2: SEHNR and FQNEAQ (reference sequence). The CDR3 region is CTGQVFNSNYGYTF. The CDR3 region has the DNA TGCACCGGACAGGTTTTCAACTCTAACTATGGCTACACCTTC.

The J gene is TRBJ1-3, the V gene TRBV12-3 or TRBV12-4; tentative D call: TRBD1 (6 bases). V was trimmed by 8 bases and J by 0 bases, leaving 17 bases between them. The CDR3 runs 16 residues. The CDR3, as DNA: TGTGCCAGCTCTTCGAGGGGGGCCTACTCTGGAAACACCATATATTTT. Protein: CASSSRGAYSGNTIYF.

This clonotype was observed many times. V and J are TRBV5-1 and TRBJ1-2; the D gene is possibly TRBD1 (6 bases). Deletions cut 0 bases from V and 8 bases from J, with 8 bases between. The CDR3 totals 12 residues. CDR1 is SGHRS and CDR2 is YFSETQ in the germline V gene. The CDR3 DNA reads as TGCGCCAGCAGCTTGGAAGGGGGAGGCTACACCTTC. It translates to CASSLEGGGYTF.

This clonotype was recorded a few times. The chain joins TRBV5-1 to TRBJ1-1, with 7 bases fitting TRBD1. The V gene end was trimmed by 1 base and the J gene end by 9 bases; junction bases not matched to a gene: 9. CDR1 and CDR2 from the germline V gene are SGHRS and YFSETQ. The CDR3 totals 14 residues. As DNA, the CDR3 is TGCGCCAGCAGCTTGAAGTTTGGGACAGATAAAGCTTTCTTT. Its protein is CASSLKFGTDKAFF. Full variable domain (remainder filled in from reference TRBV5-1 and TRBJ1-1): KAGVTQTPRYLIKTRGQQVTLSCSPISGHRSVSWYQQTPGQGLQFLFEYFSETQRNKGNFPGRFSGRQFSNSRSEMNVSTLELGDSALYLCASSLKFGTDKAFFGQGTRLTVV.

V usage is TRBV4-2 and J usage is TRBJ1-2; D uncertain. The germline V gene encodes CDR1 LGHNA and CDR2 YNFKEQ. This CDR3 comprises 13 residues. Trimming pared 0 bases from V and 8 bases from J, leaving 10 bases between. The CDR3 here is CASSQDPYGGYTF. The CDR3 coding sequence is TGTGCCAGCAGCCAAGATCCCTACGGGGGCTACACCTTC.

There are a few counts of this clonotype. The V gene is TRBV4-1, the J gene TRBJ2-1; 8 bases line up with TRBD2. The germline V gene has CDR1 MGHRA and CDR2 YSYEKL. Losses at the gene ends were 4 bases for V and 0 bases for J; bases not matched to a gene: 11. The CDR3 has 18 amino acids. CDR3 DNA sequence: TGCGCCAGCAGCCCGGGACTAGGTCAGTCGCCCTCCTACAATGAGCAGTTCTTC. Protein: CASSPGLGQSPSYNEQFF.